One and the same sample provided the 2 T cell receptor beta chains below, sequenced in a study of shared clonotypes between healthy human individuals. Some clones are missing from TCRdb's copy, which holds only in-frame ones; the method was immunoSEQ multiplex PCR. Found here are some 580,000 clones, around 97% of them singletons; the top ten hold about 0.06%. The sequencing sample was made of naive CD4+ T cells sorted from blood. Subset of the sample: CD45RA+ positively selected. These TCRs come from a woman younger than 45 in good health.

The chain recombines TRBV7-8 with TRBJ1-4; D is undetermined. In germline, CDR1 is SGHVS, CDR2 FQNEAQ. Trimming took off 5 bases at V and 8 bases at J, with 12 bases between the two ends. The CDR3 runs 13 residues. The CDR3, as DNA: TGTGCCAGCAGCCCCCTGCCCGGAGAAAAACTGTTTTTT. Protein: CASSPLPGEKLFF.

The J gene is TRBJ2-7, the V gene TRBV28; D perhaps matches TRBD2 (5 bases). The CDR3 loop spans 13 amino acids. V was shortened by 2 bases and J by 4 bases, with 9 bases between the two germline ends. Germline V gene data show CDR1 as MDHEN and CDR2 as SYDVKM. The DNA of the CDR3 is TGTGCCAGCAGTTTAGGGGAGTGGTACGAGCAGTACTTC. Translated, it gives CASSLGEWYEQYF.